Listed below are T cell receptor beta chains from one sample, sequenced in a study of blood T cell repertoires in COVID-19. TCRdb's copy holds only in-frame clones and misses some; the assay was immunoSEQ multiplex PCR. The repertoire includes fewer than 350,000 clones, 85% of them detected once, and under 3% sits in the top ten. Sequences were obtained from PBMCs or T cells enriched from blood (not recorded which). The source of these receptors is a woman aged 45-59 years who had recovered from COVID-19. The CDR3 runs from the conserved cysteine through the conserved F or W. A D gene is named only where the DNA matches it firmly. For some rows the clone size is stated as once, few or many, or as a class when expanded; others skip it.

j_call | d_call | clone_size | v_call | cdr3_aa | cdr3_nt
TRBJ2-3 | NA | NA | TRBV11-2 | CASSRRGDSTDTQYF | TGTGCCAGCAGCCGACGTGGGGACTCCACAGATACGCAGTATTTT
TRBJ2-1 | NA | NA | TRBV3-1/TRBV3-2 | CASSRSADFSYNEQFF | TGTGCCAGCAGCCGCAGTGCGGACTTCTCCTACAATGAGCAGTTCTTC
TRBJ2-7 | NA | NA | TRBV3-1/TRBV3-2 | CASSQDRVGSEQYF | TGTGCCAGCAGCCAAGACAGGGTGGGATCCGAGCAGTACTTC
TRBJ1-1 | NA | NA | TRBV2 | CASTTLGGAGTEAFF | TGTGCCAGCACTACCCTGGGGGGGGCTGGGACTGAAGCTTTCTTT
TRBJ2-5 | NA | NA | TRBV5-1 | CASSLALRETQYF | TGCGCCAGCAGCTTGGCTCTGAGAGAGACCCAGTACTTC
TRBJ1-5 | TRBD1 | NA | TRBV19 | CASSSGTVSNQPQHF | TGTGCCAGTAGTTCCGGGACAGTTAGCAATCAGCCCCAGCATTTT
TRBJ2-7 | TRBD2 | few | TRBV3-1/TRBV3-2 | CASSQSMSGGASEQYF | TGTGCCAGCAGCCAATCCATGAGCGGGGGGGCCTCCGAGCAGTACTTC
TRBJ1-2 | TRBD1 | NA | TRBV7-2 | CASSLGGQGVAGYTF | TGTGCCAGCAGCTTAGGGGGACAGGGGGTGGCTGGCTACACCTTC
TRBJ1-4 | NA | NA | TRBV11-1 | CASSSSGTRNEKLFF | TGTGCCAGCAGCTCATCCGGGACACGAAATGAAAAACTGTTTTTT
TRBJ1-6 | NA | NA | TRBV28 | CATGGGSADNSPLHF | TGTGCCACCGGCGGGGGCTCGGCGGATAATTCACCCCTCCACTTT
TRBJ2-1 | NA | NA | TRBV7-9 | CASSSDSGEQFF | TGTGCCAGCAGCTCCGACTCTGGGGAGCAGTTCTTC
TRBJ1-1 | TRBD1 | NA | TRBV28 | CASSRDRVTEAFF | TGTGCCAGCAGTAGGGACAGGGTCACTGAAGCTTTCTTT
TRBJ1-3 | NA | once | TRBV19 | CASKGQGWPGNTIYF | TGTGCCAGTAAGGGTCAGGGGTGGCCTGGAAACACCATATATTTT
TRBJ1-5 | TRBD1 | NA | TRBV28 | CASSPIGQGAGQPQHF | TGTGCCAGCAGTCCAATCGGACAGGGGGCAGGTCAGCCCCAGCATTTT
TRBJ2-1 | TRBD1 | NA | TRBV7-8 | CASSATGGSYNEQFF | TGTGCCAGCAGCGCCACAGGGGGATCCTACAATGAGCAGTTCTTC
TRBJ1-1 | NA | NA | TRBV7-3 | CASSFSRNAEAFF | TGTGCCAGCAGCTTTTCTAGGAACGCTGAAGCTTTCTTT
TRBJ1-2 | NA | NA | TRBV27 | CASSFRATNLRAGGYTF | TGTGCCAGCAGTTTCCGGGCAACCAATCTTAGAGCGGGTGGCTACACCTTC
TRBJ2-5 | TRBD1 | NA | TRBV7-2 | CASSGDRGRSETQYF | TGTGCCAGCAGCGGGGACAGGGGGCGGTCAGAGACCCAGTACTTC
TRBJ1-2 | NA | once | TRBV14 | CASSQDGAYGYTF | TGTGCCAGCAGCCAAGATGGGGCCTATGGCTACACCTTC
TRBJ1-2 | NA | NA | TRBV27 | CASSLSSRIHHYTF | TGTGCCAGCAGTTTATCGTCCAGGATTCACCACTACACCTTC
TRBJ2-3 | TRBD1 | few | TRBV6-1 | CASSEQGASGTDTQYF | TGTGCCAGCAGTGAACAGGGGGCGTCAGGCACAGATACGCAGTATTTT
TRBJ2-1 | NA | NA | TRBV5-1 | CASSPRRDSVGNEQFF | TGCGCCAGCAGCCCCCGGAGAGACAGTGTGGGCAATGAGCAGTTCTTC
TRBJ2-1 | TRBD2 | NA | TRBV6-5 | CASSYSWTSGGEQFF | TGTGCCAGCAGTTACAGCTGGACTAGCGGGGGGGAGCAGTTCTTC
TRBJ1-1 | NA | NA | TRBV7-9 | CASSPRQGLNTEAFF | TGTGCCAGCAGCCCCCGACAAGGTTTGAACACTGAAGCTTTCTTT
TRBJ1-1 | TRBD1 | few | TRBV7-2 | CASSLTQTGNSLPEAFF | TGTGCCAGCAGCCTGACTCAGACAGGGAATTCTCTCCCTGAAGCTTTCTTT
TRBJ1-2 | TRBD1 | NA | TRBV11-2 | CASSLVDRGYGYTF | TGTGCCAGCAGCTTAGTGGACAGGGGATATGGCTACACCTTC
TRBJ1-1 | NA | NA | TRBV28 | CASSLGHSTEAFF | TGTGCCAGCAGTTTAGGGCATTCCACTGAAGCTTTCTTT
TRBJ1-2 | NA | NA | TRBV28 | CASRSRQYGYTF | TGTGCCAGCAGGTCTAGACAGTACGGCTACACCTTC
TRBJ1-5 | NA | NA | TRBV19 | CASSIPRAINQPQHF | TGTGCCAGTAGTATCCCCAGGGCAATAAATCAGCCCCAGCATTTT
TRBJ2-2 | TRBD2 | NA | TRBV5-6 | CASSARLAGATGELFF | TGTGCCAGCAGCGCCCGACTAGCGGGGGCCACCGGGGAGCTGTTTTTT
TRBJ2-2 | TRBD2 | NA | TRBV5-4 | CASSLDGGGVTGELFF | TGTGCCAGCAGCTTGGATGGGGGAGGGGTCACCGGGGAGCTGTTTTTT
TRBJ2-1 | TRBD2 | NA | TRBV11-2 | CASSTGGTSASYNEQFF | TGTGCCAGCAGCACTGGAGGTACTAGCGCCTCCTACAATGAGCAGTTCTTC
TRBJ1-1 | TRBD1 | NA | TRBV27 | CASSLDRGRFEAFF | TGTGCCAGCAGTTTAGACAGGGGGCGTTTTGAAGCTTTCTTT
TRBJ1-2 | NA | NA | TRBV28 | CASSAGGYTF | TGTGCCAGCTCGGCGGGAGGCTACACCTTC
TRBJ1-4 | NA | NA | TRBV6-5 | CASGRSRASNEKLFF | TGTGCCAGCGGCCGGTCCAGGGCGTCTAATGAAAAACTGTTTTTT
TRBJ2-1 | TRBD2 | few | TRBV5-4 | CASSLPAGSELEQFF | TGTGCCAGCAGCTTACCAGCGGGATCGGAGCTCGAGCAGTTCTTC
TRBJ1-1 | TRBD1 | NA | TRBV6-5 | CASILGQGGEAFF | TGTGCCAGCATTCTGGGACAGGGCGGTGAAGCTTTCTTT
TRBJ2-5 | TRBD2 | NA | TRBV4-2 | CASSQVLAALQETQYF | TGTGCCAGCAGCCAAGTACTAGCGGCCTTACAAGAGACCCAGTACTTC
TRBJ2-1 | TRBD2 | NA | TRBV2 | CASSEGLAGNNEQFF | TGTGCCAGCAGTGAAGGACTAGCGGGAAACAATGAGCAGTTCTTC
TRBJ2-5 | TRBD2 | NA | TRBV19 | CASSIGTSGRGGETQYF | TGTGCCAGTAGTATAGGGACTAGCGGGAGAGGGGGTGAGACCCAGTACTTC
TRBJ2-5 | TRBD2 | NA | TRBV9 | CASSVGASGTQETQYF | TGTGCCAGCAGCGTTGGGGCTAGCGGGACCCAAGAGACCCAGTACTTC
TRBJ1-5 | NA | few | TRBV18 | CASSPRSDSNQPQHF | TGTGCCAGCTCACCACGTAGCGATAGCAATCAGCCCCAGCATTTT
TRBJ2-1 | TRBD2 | NA | TRBV4-1 | CASSPLAGYYNEQFF | TGCGCCAGCAGCCCGTTAGCGGGGTACTACAATGAGCAGTTCTTC
TRBJ1-6 | TRBD1 | NA | TRBV3-1/TRBV3-2 | CASSQRGPDSPLHF | TGTGCCAGCAGCCAGAGGGGGCCCGATTCACCCCTCCACTTT
TRBJ1-2 | NA | NA | TRBV6-5 | CASTRGTGYGYTF | TGTGCCAGCACCCGGGGGACGGGGTATGGCTACACCTTC
TRBJ1-1 | NA | NA | TRBV5-4 | CASSLDITGNTEAFF | TGTGCCAGCAGCTTAGATATCACGGGGAACACTGAAGCTTTCTTT
TRBJ2-5 | TRBD2 | NA | TRBV24-1 | CATSGQGLAGVETQYF | TGTGCCACCAGTGGACAGGGACTAGCGGGGGTAGAGACCCAGTACTTC
TRBJ2-7 | NA | NA | TRBV27 | CASSLGQDYEQYF | TGTGCCAGCAGTTTAGGGCAGGACTACGAGCAGTACTTC